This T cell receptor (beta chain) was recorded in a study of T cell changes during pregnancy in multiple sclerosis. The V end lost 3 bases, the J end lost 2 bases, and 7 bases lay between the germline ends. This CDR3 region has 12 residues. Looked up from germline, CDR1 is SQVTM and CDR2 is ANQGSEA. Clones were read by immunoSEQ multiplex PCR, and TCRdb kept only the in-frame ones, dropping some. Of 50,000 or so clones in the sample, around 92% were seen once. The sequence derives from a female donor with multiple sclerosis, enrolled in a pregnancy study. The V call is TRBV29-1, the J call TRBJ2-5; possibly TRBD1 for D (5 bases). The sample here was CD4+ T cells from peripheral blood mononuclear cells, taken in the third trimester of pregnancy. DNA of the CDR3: TGCAGCGTTGACCAGGGACAAGAGACCCAGTACTTC. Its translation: CSVDQGQETQYF.